The 28 T cell receptor beta chains in this list originate from one sample, sequenced in a study of T cells after yellow fever vaccination. TCRdb re-derived calls from the 5' RACE reads in MiXCR, one entry per CDR3 protein. Seen here are around 330,000 distinct CDR3 sequences, 3.6% observed once, and the top ten hold around a quarter. The sequencing used PBMCs, collected on the day of the yellow fever booster vaccination. The origin of the receptors is a man younger than 35 who received the YFV17D yellow fever vaccine.

This clonotype occurred many times. The chain employs TRBV5-5 and TRBJ2-7, with D maybe TRBD2 (6 bases). V lost 4 bases and J 3 bases, leaving 17 bases between the germline ends. Germline CDR1 SGHKS, CDR2 YYEKEE (reference sequence). The CDR3 is 15 residues long. This CDR3 reads CASSKDIGRDYEQYF. DNA of the CDR3: TGTGCCAGCAGCAAAGATATCGGGAGAGACTACGAGCAGTACTTC.

In its sample, this clonotype was seen many times. The genes are TRBV7-9 and TRBJ2-6, with 7 bases lining up with TRBD1. CDR3 length: 17 amino acids. Unmatched junction bases numbered 4, after V lost 0 bases and J lost 2 bases. Looked up from germline, CDR1 is SEHNR and CDR2 is FQNEAQ (reference sequence). The CDR3 DNA is TGTGCCAGCAGCTTAGCACAGGGGCGGACTGGGGCCAACGTCCTGACTTTC. Amino acid sequence: CASSLAQGRTGANVLTF. Drawing the rest from reference TRBV7-9 and TRBJ2-6, the complete variable domain is DTGVSQNPRHKITKRGQNVTFRCDPISEHNRLYWYRQTLGQGPEFLTYFQNEAQLEKSRLLSDRFSAERPKGSFSTLEIQRTEQGDSAMYLCASSLAQGRTGANVLTFGAGSRLTVL.

This clonotype was found a few times. The chain is built from TRBV20-1 and TRBJ2-1, with 10 bases fitting TRBD2. After removal of 6 bases from V and 6 bases from J, the junction contained 14 bases not matched to a gene. The length of the CDR3 is 16 residues. CDR1 is DFQATT, CDR2 SNEGSKA, per germline (reference sequence). Here the CDR3 reads CSAPDPGLAIFNEQFF. As DNA, the CDR3 is TGCAGTGCCCCAGACCCGGGACTAGCGATCTTCAATGAGCAGTTCTTC.

In its sample, this clonotype was seen a few times. The chain combines TRBV7-7 with TRBJ2-1; no clear D gene. Germline V CDR1 and CDR2: SSHAT, FNYEAQ (reference sequence). V was pared by 0 bases and J by 1 base, with 7 bases between. This CDR3 is built from 15 residues. The CDR3 region is CASSLAPGSYNEQFF. The CDR3 nucleotides are TGTGCCAGCAGCTTAGCGCCAGGATCCTACAATGAGCAGTTCTTC. Based on the CDR3 plus reference TRBV7-7 and TRBJ2-1, the full variable domain is GAGVSQSPRYKVTKRGQDVTLRCDPISSHATLYWYQQALGQGPEFLTYFNYEAQPDKSGLPSDRFSAERPEGSISTLTIQRTEQRDSAMYRCASSLAPGSYNEQFFGPGTRLTVL.

This clonotype was seen at least ten times. The chain joins TRBV6-4 to TRBJ2-2; D call uncertain. Trimming cost V 2 bases and J 3 bases, with 10 bases left between them. Germline V gives CDR1 MRHNA, CDR2 SNTAGT. This CDR3 region has 15 residues. DNA of the CDR3: TGTGCCAGCAGTGACGGGGTATCGGACACCGGGGAGCTGTTTTTT. It is translated as CASSDGVSDTGELFF.

Many counts were recorded for this clonotype. CDR3 region: CSAKGRTGGGYEQYF. The CDR3 DNA reads as TGCAGTGCTAAAGGCCGGACAGGGGGCGGCTACGAGCAGTACTTC. This chain links TRBV20-1 with TRBJ2-7, with TRBD1 matching 11 bases. The V and J ends lost 4 bases and 3 bases, in that order; junction bases with no gene match: 8. Looked up from germline, CDR1 is DFQATT and CDR2 is SNEGSKA (reference sequence). The CDR3 loop spans 15 amino acids.

V and J are TRBV6-2 or TRBV6-3 and TRBJ1-5, with a possible D match to TRBD1 (6 bases). Trimming removed 10 bases at V and 7 bases at J, with 17 bases between. The CDR3 consists of 13 residues. CDR1 is MNHEY, CDR2 SVGEGT, per germline. The CDR3 protein is CANSRGQGQPQHF. The CDR3 DNA follows: TGTGCCAACTCCCGGGGTCAGGGGCAGCCCCAGCATTTT.

This sequence joins TRBV12-3 or TRBV12-4 and TRBJ1-2; D is perhaps TRBD1 (5 bases). V lost 5 bases, J lost 4 bases, and 11 bases lay in between. CDR3 length: 13 amino acids. CDR3 sequence: CASSQGTSYGYTF. CDR3 in DNA: TGTGCCAGCAGTCAAGGGACCTCCTATGGCTACACCTTC.

This clonotype was seen ten or more times. The gene calls are TRBV7-9 and TRBJ2-3; D possibly corresponds to TRBD2 (6 bases). Looked up from germline, CDR1 is SEHNR and CDR2 is FQNEAQ (reference sequence). Deletions cut 5 bases from V and 6 bases from J, with 15 bases between. This CDR3 contains 14 residues. The CDR3 sequence: CASSISGGIDTQYF. DNA for the CDR3: TGTGCCAGCAGCATAAGTGGGGGGATCGATACGCAGTATTTT.

This clonotype occurred a few times. The chain uses TRBV28 and TRBJ2-5, with a possible D match to TRBD2 (5 bases). Germline CDR1 MDHEN, CDR2 SYDVKM. V lost 6 bases and J lost 3, with 14 bases in between. The CDR3 consists of 14 residues. The CDR3 region has the DNA TGTGCCAGCAGCCAACCTGGAGGTGAAGAGACCCAGTACTTC. It encodes CASSQPGGEETQYF.

At least ten counts were recorded for this clonotype. The chain recombines TRBV7-9 with TRBJ2-7; D not resolved. This CDR3 has 14 residues. Per germline, CDR1 SEHNR and CDR2 FQNEAQ (reference sequence). The V and J ends lost 3 bases and 0 bases respectively, with 9 bases between them. CDR3 DNA sequence: TGTGCCAGCAGCTTGGGCGGCGTCTCCTACGAGCAGTACTTC. This sequence encodes CASSLGGVSYEQYF.

V usage is TRBV3-1 and J usage is TRBJ1-1; D call uncertain. CDR3 size: 11 residues. From germline, CDR1 is LGHDT and CDR2 YNNKEL (reference sequence). V was trimmed by 3 bases and J by 5 bases, leaving 4 bases between them. The CDR3 spells CASSHKTEAFF. For the CDR3, the DNA is TGTGCCAGCAGCCATAAAACTGAAGCTTTCTTT.

This clonotype appeared a few times. This chain links TRBV2 with TRBJ2-7; a weak D match, TRBD2 (5 bases). V was clipped by 3 bases and J by 2 bases, with 14 bases between them. Germline assignment: CDR1 SNHLY and CDR2 FYNNEI. The CDR3 sequence is 15 residues long. The CDR3 here is CASSDKYRGAYEQYF. In DNA, the CDR3 is TGTGCCAGCAGTGACAAGTACCGGGGAGCCTACGAGCAGTACTTC.

This clonotype was counted many times. V is TRBV11-1 and J is TRBJ2-3, with TRBD1 matching over 8 bases. J was trimmed by 0 bases and V by 5 bases; bases with no gene match: 4. The CDR3 contains 15 residues. Germline assignment: CDR1 SGHAT and CDR2 FQDESV (reference sequence). The CDR3 DNA sequence: TGTGCCAGCAGCAGCGGACAGGGCAGCACAGATACGCAGTATTTT. It yields the protein CASSSGQGSTDTQYF.

This clonotype has a handful of counts. The rearrangement uses TRBV4-3 and TRBJ2-3; D call uncertain. V was shortened by 3 bases and J by 6 bases, with 16 bases between the two germline ends. Germline V gene sequence: CDR1 LGHNA, CDR2 YSLEER. This CDR3 has 15 amino acids. The CDR3 protein is CASSHERALPDTQYF. CDR3 nucleotides: TGCGCCAGCAGCCATGAGAGAGCCCTACCGGATACGCAGTATTTT.

This chain connects TRBV6-2 or TRBV6-3 to TRBJ1-1; D perhaps matches TRBD1 (5 bases). The germline V gene has CDR1 MNHEY and CDR2 SVGEGT. The CDR3 is made up of 12 amino acids. V was trimmed by 7 bases and J by 1 base, leaving 7 bases between them. CDR3 bases: TGTGCCAGCAAAAGGGGGAACACTGAAGCTTTCTTT. Protein product: CASKRGNTEAFF.

This clonotype was detected many times. The J gene is TRBJ2-1, the V gene TRBV5-1, with D perhaps given as TRBD1 or TRBD2 (5 bases each). Trimming pared 2 bases from V and 8 bases from J, leaving 17 bases between. Germline CDR1 SGHRS, CDR2 YFSETQ. CDR3 length: 15 residues. CDR3 sequence (DNA): TGCGCCAGCAGCTTTTTCGGGGTAGGGGTCGATGAGCAGTTCTTC. Its protein is CASSFFGVGVDEQFF.

This clonotype showed up just a few times. The rearrangement links TRBV10-3 to TRBJ2-2; D unclear. The CDR3 totals 11 residues. V was clipped by 7 bases and J by 6 bases, with 6 bases between them. From germline, CDR1 is ENHRY and CDR2 SYGVKD. CDR3 residues: CAINQAGELFF. The CDR3 bases are TGTGCCATCAACCAGGCCGGGGAGCTGTTTTTT.

The chain employs TRBV19 and TRBJ1-4; D may be TRBD1 (5 bases). The CDR3 runs 14 residues. V was shortened by 5 bases and J by 12 bases, with 19 bases between the two germline ends. CDR1 LNHDA and CDR2 SQIVND come from the germline V gene (reference sequence). As DNA, the CDR3 is TGTGCCAGTAGTTTACGTGGCCAGGGTCTTGAACTGTTTTTT. Amino acid sequence: CASSLRGQGLELFF.

The chain has TRBV7-2 and TRBJ2-5, with 8 bases fitting TRBD1. CDR1 SGHTA and CDR2 FQGNSA come from the germline V gene. CDR3 length: 16 amino acids. J gave up 1 base and V 5 bases, and 9 bases lay outside the gene matches. Written as DNA, the CDR3 is TGTGCCAGCAGCCCAGTGGACAGGGCTATCCAAGAGACCCAGTACTTC. Protein sequence: CASSPVDRAIQETQYF.

This clonotype was detected ten times or more. The chain is built from TRBV11-3 and TRBJ2-5; D is uncertain. CDR3 size: 14 residues. Germline values: CDR1 SGHNT, CDR2 YENEEA. V lost 6 bases and J 2 bases, leaving 13 bases between the germline ends. CDR3 in DNA: TGTGCCAGCAGTGTTTCTGGTACTCAAGAGACCCAGTACTTC. Translated, it gives CASSVSGTQETQYF.

The gene calls are TRBV5-8 and TRBJ2-1, with 8 bases that match TRBD2. Trimming removed 2 bases from V and 4 bases from J; junction bases left unmatched: 5. The CDR3 contains 15 residues. Germline V gene lookup returns CDR1 SGHTS and CDR2 YDEGEE. This chain's CDR3 is CASSFRGGRYNEQFF. The CDR3 DNA is TGTGCCAGCAGCTTCCGCGGGGGGAGGTACAATGAGCAGTTCTTC.

The sample holds many counts of this clonotype. The genes are TRBV29-1 and TRBJ2-2; D is ambiguous. CDR1 is SQVTM and CDR2 is ANQGSEA in the germline V gene. Trimming left V 5 bases short and J 1 base short, with 8 bases between. This CDR3 region has 13 residues. The CDR3 region is CSVNKENTGELFF. CDR3 DNA sequence: TGCAGCGTTAACAAGGAGAACACCGGGGAGCTGTTTTTT.

This clonotype was seen ten or more times. The chain has TRBV3-1 and TRBJ2-7; D perhaps matches TRBD2 (5 bases). Germline values: CDR1 LGHDT, CDR2 YNNKEL (reference sequence). Trimming shortened V by 8 bases and J by 6 bases, and 17 bases separated the two germline ends. The CDR3 extends over 13 amino acids. The chain's CDR3 is CASGLASALEQYF. The CDR3 DNA is TGTGCCAGCGGGCTAGCTTCGGCGCTCGAGCAGTACTTC.

This clonotype came up many times. The genes are TRBV20-1 and TRBJ2-7, with a tentative D call TRBD1 (8 bases). The CDR3 has 15 amino acids. The ends were cut back, 6 bases at V and 2 bases at J, with 20 bases in the middle. The germline gives CDR1 DFQATT, CDR2 SNEGSKA (reference sequence). CDR3 nucleotide sequence: TGCAGTGCCGAGGGAGGGACAGGAGACCCCTACGAGCAGTACGTC. Protein sequence: CSAEGGTGDPYEQYV.

The rearrangement links TRBV7-2 to TRBJ1-3; a possible D gene is TRBD1 (5 bases). The ends were cut back, 0 bases at V and 4 bases at J, with 10 bases in the middle. There are 15 residues in the CDR3. Looked up from germline, CDR1 is SGHTA and CDR2 is FQGNSA. CDR3 amino acids: CASSLAAGIGNTIYF. CDR3 DNA sequence: TGTGCCAGCAGCTTAGCGGCAGGGATCGGAAACACCATATATTTT.

The rearrangement uses TRBV5-4 and TRBJ2-1; 13 bases fit TRBD2. This CDR3 region has 17 residues. Germline CDR1 and CDR2: SGHNT and YYREEE (reference sequence). Unmatched junction bases numbered 13, after V lost 4 bases and J lost 9 bases. The CDR3 nucleotides read TGTGCCAGCAGCCCGAGGACTAGCGGGGGTGATCGTAGTGAGCAGTTCTTC. Translating gives CASSPRTSGGDRSEQFF.

V and J are TRBV20-1 and TRBJ2-5; D not certain. Trimming stripped 3 bases from V and 3 bases from J, with 11 bases between. Germline V gene sequence: CDR1 DFQATT, CDR2 SNEGSKA (reference sequence). The CDR3 contains 13 residues. CDR3 region: CSASSGSKETQYF. The CDR3 DNA sequence: TGCAGTGCTAGTTCTGGGTCCAAAGAGACCCAGTACTTC.